Presented here are 4 T cell receptor beta chains from one specimen sequenced in a study of regulatory T cells in long-lasting Graves disease (dated by TCRdb to about 2021). Library preparation employed multiplex PCR. Data came from an Illumina HiSeq 4000. To build TCR beta libraries, CDR3 regions were amplified by Arm-PCR using iRepertoire HTBI primers. TCRdb trimmed public reads at Q25 via fastp, called clones via MiXCR and kept in-frame beta chains. Each entry is one CDR3 protein sequence, shown with its most common DNA and genes. In this sample the table shows 450,000 to 700,000 distinct CDR3 sequences, 13% of which occur a single time. The ten biggest clones cover roughly a tenth of the sample. What this sample's time point label stands for: newly diagnosed GD, antithyroid drugs for less than 3 months. RNA was extracted from PBMCs in TRIzol for both TCR sequencing and RNA sequencing. In addition, the sample was reused for a study of T cells in Graves' hyperthyroidism and ophthalmopathy.

This specimen was peripheral blood mononuclear cells (PBMCs), taken at new diagnosis, from a patient treated with antithyroid drugs. The receptors shown here come from a man in his thirties or forties with Graves disease. Donor details come from another sample of the same person, matched by shared clones.

In this sample, this clonotype turned up many times. The CDR3 region is CASSPPLADEQYF. The CDR3 region has the DNA TGTGCCAGCTCACCACCCCTGGCTGACGAGCAGTACTTC. The rearrangement uses TRBV18 and TRBJ2-7; D is unclear. Trimming removed 0 bases from V and 5 bases from J, with 8 bases in between. The CDR3 totals 13 residues. Germline loops: CDR1 KGHSH, CDR2 LQKENI.

This clonotype has at least ten counts. J is TRBJ2-3 and V is TRBV11-2; D not resolved. Looked up from germline, CDR1 is SGHAT and CDR2 is FQNNGV. V lost 2 bases and J 5 bases, leaving 8 bases between the germline ends. There are 13 residues in the CDR3. The CDR3 bases are TGTGCCAGCAGCTTAACTCGGAAAGATACGCAGTATTTT. It codes for CASSLTRKDTQYF.

Many counts were recorded for this clonotype. V and J are TRBV29-1 and TRBJ2-3; TRBD2 matches at 10 bases. The CDR3 has 14 amino acids. Germline CDR1 reads SQVTM; CDR2 reads ANQGSEA. The V gene end was trimmed by 6 bases and the J gene end by 2 bases; junction bases not matched to a gene: 5. For the CDR3, the DNA is TGCAGCGTAGGAAGCGGGAGGGCCACAGATACGCAGTATTTT. It specifies CSVGSGRATDTQYF.

In its sample, this clonotype was seen many times. This sequence joins TRBV6-5 and TRBJ2-1, with D perhaps matching TRBD1 or TRBD2 (6 bases each). Germline V gene sequence: CDR1 MNHEY, CDR2 SVGAGI. CDR3 length equals 15 residues. V lost 2 bases and J 4 bases, leaving 12 bases between the germline ends. The CDR3 here is CASSYDGGRYNEQFF. The CDR3 region has the DNA TGTGCCAGCAGTTACGACGGGGGCCGGTACAATGAGCAGTTCTTC.